This record concerns one T cell receptor (beta chain) sequence. Its antigen is still unknown. The CDR3 covers 17 residues. Researchers prepared the TRB cDNA libraries using 5' RACE with UMI labels. TCRdb re-called the 5' RACE reads and shows each CDR3 protein once, DNA omitted. This table holds around 140,000 distinct CDR3 sequences. These data originate in a study of CXCR3-negative and CXCR3-positive naive CD8 T cells. General study findings and limits: CXCR3-negative naive cells had less hydrophobic TRB CDR3s than did CXCR3-positive naive cells.

The TCR sequence derives from a human donor in good health. Some clones in this sample may be carry-over from other donors' samples. Input material: naive CXCR3+ CD8+ T cells from blood. Subset defined: CD45RO-CCR7+CD27+CD95- naive CD8+ T cells expressing CXCR3 (TNR3+). This rearrangement joins TRBV12-3 or TRBV12-4 to TRBJ1-1; absent DNA, TCRdb's TRBD1 call cannot be checked. CDR3 sequence: CASIRSWDDGQNTEAFF.